This TCR beta chain was observed in a study of blood T cell repertoires in COVID-19. Per the study methods: Estimation of nucleated cell counts was performed using reference gene primer amplification. The protocol was immunoSEQ multiplex PCR, while the TCRdb copy is restricted to in-frame clones and leaves out a portion. That table gives V, J and clone size, and the DNA gave D and trimming. Of over 400,000 clones listed, 86% are singletons. This TCR was recovered from a woman aged 25 to 39 with active or convalescent COVID-19. Specimen: peripheral blood.

CDR3 region: CASSLYGGTAGYTF. The CDR3 DNA reads as TGTGCCAGCAGTTTATACGGAGGGACCGCCGGCTACACCTTC. This rearrangement joins TRBV27 to TRBJ1-2; tentative D call: TRBD1 (5 bases). Trimming left V 1 base short and J 8 bases short, with 14 bases between. Looked up from germline, CDR1 is MNHEY and CDR2 is SMNVEV (reference sequence). CDR3 length: 14 amino acids.